The 10 T cell receptor beta chains presented below share a single source sample, sequenced in a study of T-cell reconstitution after alpha-beta-depleted transplantation in children. A library of TCRbeta sequences, prepared with unique molecular identifiers, was generated. TCRdb called the PCR reads again in MiXCR, with one record for every CDR3 protein. The sample yields some 300,000 distinct CDR3 sequences, about a tenth seen once. The sample here was PBMCs from the stem cell graft donor, taken from the stem cell graft. These receptors were collected from a human donor who donated a stem cell graft to a child with acute lymphoblastic leukemia.

The V and J genes are TRBV2 and TRBJ1-3; D is undetermined. The ends were cut back, 4 bases at V and 0 bases at J, with 7 bases in the middle. In germline, CDR1 is SNHLY, CDR2 FYNNEI. This CDR3 region has 14 residues. In nucleotides, the CDR3 is TGTGCCAGCAGTGTCGAGGTCTCTGGAAACACCATATATTTT. Encoded protein: CASSVEVSGNTIYF.

This sequence joins TRBV4-1 and TRBJ1-2; D gene ambiguous. Trimming pared 0 bases from V and 0 bases from J, leaving 8 bases between. CDR3 length equals 15 residues. Germline values: CDR1 MGHRA, CDR2 YSYEKL. Here the CDR3 reads CASSQEASPNYGYTF. The CDR3 DNA sequence: TGCGCCAGCAGCCAAGAGGCATCCCCTAACTATGGCTACACCTTC.

CDR3 nucleotide sequence: TGTGCCACGTCTGGAGAATATACGCAGTATTTT. Its translation is CATSGEYTQYF. This chain uses TRBV24-1 with TRBJ2-3; unclear D gene. This CDR3 has 11 residues. Germline CDR1 is KGHDR and CDR2 is SFDVKD. Trimming removed 10 bases at V and 7 bases at J, with 11 bases between.

The CDR3 reads CSATENTEAFF. CDR3 DNA sequence: TGCAGTGCTACGGAGAACACTGAAGCTTTCTTT. The chain combines TRBV20-1 with TRBJ1-1; no reliable D call. CDR1 and CDR2 from the germline V gene are DFQATT and SNEGSKA (reference sequence). The CDR3 is 11 amino acids. The V and J ends lost 4 bases and 1 base respectively, with 4 bases between them.

The rearrangement links TRBV2 to TRBJ2-1; 8 bases are a match to TRBD1. The V and J ends lost 8 bases and 8 bases, in that order; junction bases with no gene match: 5. The germline gives CDR1 SNHLY, CDR2 FYNNEI. The CDR3 runs 12 residues. The CDR3 reads CASRGQGYEQFF. The CDR3 nucleotides read TGTGCCAGCCGTGGACAGGGTTATGAGCAGTTCTTC.

V and J are TRBV20-1 and TRBJ1-1; maybe TRBD1 (6 bases). The CDR3 runs 13 residues. Trimming left V 1 base short and J 6 bases short, with 12 bases between. Germline CDR1 is DFQATT and CDR2 is SNEGSKA (reference sequence). The CDR3 reads CSARVLGGPEAFF. DNA of the CDR3: TGCAGTGCTAGAGTTTTGGGGGGCCCTGAAGCTTTCTTT.

The chain couples TRBV6-2 or TRBV6-3 to TRBJ2-1; 11 positions agree with TRBD1. The CDR3 extends over 15 amino acids. The V segment lost 2 bases and the J segment 7 bases; nucleotides outside the gene matches: 4. CDR1 and CDR2 (germline): MNHEY, SVGEGT. CDR3: CASSYVGTGGNEQFF. The CDR3 nucleotides read TGTGCCAGCAGTTACGTGGGGACAGGGGGAAATGAGCAGTTCTTC.

This clonotype has just one count. This chain joins TRBV30 and TRBJ1-3; D is unresolved. The V gene's germline CDR1 is GTSNPN and CDR2 SVGIG (reference sequence). The CDR3 contains 13 residues. The ends were cut back, 3 bases at V and 4 bases at J, with 10 bases in the middle. The CDR3 DNA sequence: TGTGCCTGGAGCCGCACGTTCGGAAACACCATATATTTT. Its protein is CAWSRTFGNTIYF. Complete variable domain (other parts from reference TRBV30 and TRBJ1-3): SQTIHQWPATLVQPVGSPLSLECTVEGTSNPNLYWYRQAAGRGLQLLFYSVGIGQISSEVPQNLSASRPQDRQFILSSKKLLLSDSGFYLCAWSRTFGNTIYFGEGSWLTVV.

The chain joins TRBV12-3 or TRBV12-4 to TRBJ2-5, with TRBD2 identical over 7 bases. CDR3 length equals 13 residues. Germline trimming cut 3 bases from V and 5 bases from J; bases unmatched to any gene: 3. The CDR3 region is CASSFRGDETQYF. Written as DNA, the CDR3 is TGTGCCAGCAGTTTCCGGGGGGATGAGACCCAGTACTTC.

This clonotype was seen only a few times. V usage is TRBV12-3 or TRBV12-4 and J usage is TRBJ2-6; D not certain. This CDR3 comprises 14 residues. V lost 5 bases to trimming and J lost 3 bases, with 8 bases between them. The CDR3 nucleotides read TGTGCCAGCAGTCCCCCCCATGGGGCCAACGTCCTGACTTTC. Its translation: CASSPPHGANVLTF.